What follows are 3 T cell receptor beta chains derived from one specimen sequenced in a study of blood T cell repertoires in COVID-19. Sequenced by immunoSEQ multiplex PCR; TCRdb stores in-frame clones only, minus some. The data contain about 74,000 clones, more than 70% of them singletons. The specimen was peripheral blood. These receptors all come from a man aged 70 or older with active or convalescent COVID-19.

This clone was counted a single time. V is TRBV7-9 and J is TRBJ1-1; D is perhaps TRBD1 (6 bases). With 3 bases removed from V and 0 bases from J, the gap between germline ends came to 17 bases. The CDR3 runs to 17 residues. Germline CDR1 SEHNR, CDR2 FQNEAQ (reference sequence). The CDR3 region is CASSFPARGLMNTEAFF. CDR3 in DNA: TGTGCCAGCAGCTTCCCTGCGCGGGGGCTAATGAACACTGAAGCTTTCTTT.

The J gene is TRBJ1-6, the V gene TRBV28; tentative D call: TRBD1 (6 bases). The CDR3 totals 16 residues. The ends were cut back, 4 bases at V and 4 bases at J, with 14 bases in the middle. The germline V gene has CDR1 MDHEN and CDR2 SYDVKM. This CDR3 is CASSYSRGQYNSPLHF. DNA for the CDR3: TGTGCCAGCAGTTACTCCCGGGGACAATATAATTCACCCCTCCACTTT.

The gene calls are TRBV25-1 and TRBJ1-2; D uncertain. CDR3 length equals 14 residues. Germline V lookup: CDR1 MGHDK, CDR2 SYGVNS. V gave up 1 base and J gave up 1 base, with 7 bases separating them. The CDR3 sequence is CASSESGDNYGYTF. CDR3 sequence (DNA): TGTGCCAGCAGTGAATCCGGGGATAACTATGGCTACACCTTC.